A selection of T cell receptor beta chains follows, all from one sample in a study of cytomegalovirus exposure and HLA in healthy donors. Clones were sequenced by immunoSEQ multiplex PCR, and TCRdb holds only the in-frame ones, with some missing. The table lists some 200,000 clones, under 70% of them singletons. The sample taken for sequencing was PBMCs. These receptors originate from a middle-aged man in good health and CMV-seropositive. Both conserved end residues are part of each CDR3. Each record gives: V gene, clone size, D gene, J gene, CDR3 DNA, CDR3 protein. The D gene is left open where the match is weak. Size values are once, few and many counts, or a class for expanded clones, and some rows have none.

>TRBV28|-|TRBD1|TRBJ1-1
TGTGCCAGCAGTGTTGGCAGGGGGATTTTGAACACTGAAGCTTTCTTT
CASSVGRGILNTEAFF
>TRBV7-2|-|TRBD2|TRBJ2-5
TGTGCCAGCAGCTTAGGAGTAGGGAGCGGGGGGCGGGAGACCCAGTACTTC
CASSLGVGSGGRETQYF
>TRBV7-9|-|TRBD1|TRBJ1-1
TGTGCCAGCAGACATAACCGGGACAGGGGGCGGAACACTGAAGCTTTCTTT
CASRHNRDRGRNTEAFF
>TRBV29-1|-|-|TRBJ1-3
TGCAGCGTTGTCACTGGAAACACCATATATTTT
CSVVTGNTIYF
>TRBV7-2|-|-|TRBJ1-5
TGTGCCAGCAGCTTTGGCCTTCAGGGTCAGCCCCAGCATTTT
CASSFGLQGQPQHF
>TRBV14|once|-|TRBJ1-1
TGTGCCAGCAGCCAAGACAGGAACACTGAAGCTTTCTTT
CASSQDRNTEAFF
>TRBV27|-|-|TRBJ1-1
TGTGCCAGCAAAGGGGGGGCACTGGCTTTCTTT
CASKGGALAFF
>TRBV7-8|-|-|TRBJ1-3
TGTGCCAGCAGCTTAGTGGGCAGTTCTGGAAACACCATATATTTT
CASSLVGSSGNTIYF
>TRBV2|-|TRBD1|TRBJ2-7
TGTGCCAGCAGTGGCAGGACAGGGAGTTACGAGCAGTACTTC
CASSGRTGSYEQYF
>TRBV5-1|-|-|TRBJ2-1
TGCGCCAGCAGCTTGTCGAACGGCTACAATGAGCAGTTCTTC
CASSLSNGYNEQFF
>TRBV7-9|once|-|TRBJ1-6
TGTTCCAGCAGCATTTGGACAGCCCATAAGAATTCACCCCTCCACTTT
CSSSIWTAHKNSPLHF
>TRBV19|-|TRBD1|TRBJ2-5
TGTGCCAGTAGTGCCCGGGACAGGGACGCCCAAGAGACCCAGTACTTC
CASSARDRDAQETQYF
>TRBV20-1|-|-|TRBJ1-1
TGCAGTGCAACAAGGGGCACTGAAGCCTTCTTT
CSATRGTEAFF
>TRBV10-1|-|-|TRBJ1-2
TGCGCCAGCAGTGAGTCTCTTGATCCGGGAGGTTCGGGGTATGGCTACACCTTC
CASSESLDPGGSGYGYTF
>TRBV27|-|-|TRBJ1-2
TGTGCCAGCAGTTACGGGGGGCGAGGCTATGGCTACACCTTC
CASSYGGRGYGYTF
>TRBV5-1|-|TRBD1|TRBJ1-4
TGCGCCAGCAGCTCGGGACAGGGTACGAATGAAAAACTGTTTTTT
CASSSGQGTNEKLFF
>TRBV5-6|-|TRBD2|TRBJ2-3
TGTGCCAGCAGCTTGGCTAGCGGGTACCGGGATACGCAGTATTTT
CASSLASGYRDTQYF
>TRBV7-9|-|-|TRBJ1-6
TGTGCCAGCAGCTTATACGGTTCACCCCTCCACTTT
CASSLYGSPLHF
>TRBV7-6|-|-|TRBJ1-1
TGTGCCAGCAGCCCAGCGGGGGGGCTGGTCACTGAAGCTTTCTTT
CASSPAGGLVTEAFF
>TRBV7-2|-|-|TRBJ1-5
TGTGCCAGCAGCTTCGGACTATCGAATCAGCCCCAGCATTTT
CASSFGLSNQPQHF
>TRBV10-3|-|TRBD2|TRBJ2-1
TGTGCCATCAGTGGGAAAAGCGGGACCCCAAAGCTAGGTGAGCAGTTCTTC
CAISGKSGTPKLGEQFF
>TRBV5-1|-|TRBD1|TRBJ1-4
TGCGCCAGCAGCGGGACCGGGACAGGGAATGAAAAACTGTTTTTT
CASSGTGTGNEKLFF
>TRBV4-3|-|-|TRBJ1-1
TGCGCCAGCAGCCAACAATTGCTCGGGAGTACTGAAGCTTTCTTT
CASSQQLLGSTEAFF
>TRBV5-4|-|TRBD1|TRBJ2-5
TGTGCCAGCAGCTATCAGACAGGGGTGCGGGAGACCCAGTACTTC
CASSYQTGVRETQYF
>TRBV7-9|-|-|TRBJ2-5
TGTGCCAGCAGCTTACTGGGCGGGCGGGTCCAAGAGACCCAGTACTTC
CASSLLGGRVQETQYF
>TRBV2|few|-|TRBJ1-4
TGTGCCAGCACCCGTGAAAAACTGTTTTTT
CASTREKLFF
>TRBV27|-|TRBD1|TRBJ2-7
TGTGCCAGCAGTTCCATTTGGACAGGGACCTACGAGCAGTACTTC
CASSSIWTGTYEQYF
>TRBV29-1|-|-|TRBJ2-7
TGCAGCGTTGTCGCCTCGGGGTACGAGCAGTACTTC
CSVVASGYEQYF
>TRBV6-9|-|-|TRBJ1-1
TGTGCCAGCAACAGAACTGAAGCTTTCTTT
CASNRTEAFF
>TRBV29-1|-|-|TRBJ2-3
TGCAGCGTTGGGATACGGGTGACCGTGGATACGCAGTATTTT
CSVGIRVTVDTQYF
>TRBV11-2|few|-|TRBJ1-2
TGTGCCAGCAGCGCACCAGGTTTAGCGGACAAGGCCTGGGCCTACGGCTACACCTTC
CASSAPGLADKAWAYGYTF
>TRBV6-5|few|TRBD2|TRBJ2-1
TGTGCCAGCAGCCGCGGGGGGGCTGCTGAGCAGTTCTTC
CASSRGGAAEQFF
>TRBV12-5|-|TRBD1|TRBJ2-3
TGTGCTAGTGGTTCCTGGGGAGGGACAGGGACAGATACGCAGTATTTT
CASGSWGGTGTDTQYF
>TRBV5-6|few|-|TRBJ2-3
TGTGCCAGCAGCTTGTGGGGCTTAGGCACAGATACGCAGTATTTT
CASSLWGLGTDTQYF
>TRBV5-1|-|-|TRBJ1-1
TGCGCCAGCAGCTTGGCGTCCAGGGCCCAGAACACTGAAGCTTTCTTT
CASSLASRAQNTEAFF
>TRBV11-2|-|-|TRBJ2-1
TGTGCCAGCAGCTTGGGGGCAGGCACTTTCAACAATGAGCAGTTCTTC
CASSLGAGTFNNEQFF
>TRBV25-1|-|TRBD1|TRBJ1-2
TGTGCCAGCAGTGAGGGTAGGGGTGACAGGGGACGTGCTGGCTACACCTTC
CASSEGRGDRGRAGYTF
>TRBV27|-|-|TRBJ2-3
TGTGCCAGCAAGGCGGGACCAGATACGCAGTATTTT
CASKAGPDTQYF
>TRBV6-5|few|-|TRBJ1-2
TGTGCCACACTAAACGGGACAATTTATGGCTACACCTTC
CATLNGTIYGYTF
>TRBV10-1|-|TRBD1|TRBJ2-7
TGCGCCAGCTTCTGCCGGAGGATTGGGACAGACTCCTACGAGCAGTACTTC
CASFCRRIGTDSYEQYF
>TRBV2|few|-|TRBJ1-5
TGTGCCAGCAGTGAAATGGACATAGCGGTTTCGCAGCCCCAGCATTTT
CASSEMDIAVSQPQHF
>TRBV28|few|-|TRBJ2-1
TGTGCCAGCAGTGTGGCCGGGGCCTACAATGAGCAGTTCTTC
CASSVAGAYNEQFF
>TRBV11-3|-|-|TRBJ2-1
TGTGCCAGCAGCTTCGAGGGCGGGCTGGCCGATGAGCAGTTCTTC
CASSFEGGLADEQFF
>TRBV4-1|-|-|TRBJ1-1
TGCGCCAGCAGCCGTGTAGTTAGCACTGAAGCTTTCTTT
CASSRVVSTEAFF
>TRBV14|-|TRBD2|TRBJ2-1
TGTGCCAGCAGCCAAGATTTCCGGGGGGGGCCTCGCAATGAGCAGTTCTTC
CASSQDFRGGPRNEQFF
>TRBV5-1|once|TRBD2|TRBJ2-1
TGCGCCAGCAGCCTAGCGGGGGGAGAAAGTGAGCAGTTCTTC
CASSLAGGESEQFF
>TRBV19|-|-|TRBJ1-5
TGTGCCAGTATGGCGTTTAGAAGGGGTCAGCCCCAGCATTTT
CASMAFRRGQPQHF
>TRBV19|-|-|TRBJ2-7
TGTGCCAGTAGTATTCCCTCGATGAAGGGGAAATCCTACGAGCAGTACTTC
CASSIPSMKGKSYEQYF
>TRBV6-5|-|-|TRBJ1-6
TGTGCCAGCAGTTACTCGATTGGCTCCCTCGTACCCCTCCACTTT
CASSYSIGSLVPLHF
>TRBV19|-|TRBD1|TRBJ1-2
TGTGCCAGTAGTATCCTCCCTAACAGGGGGCAGAGAGACAACTATGGCTACACCTTC
CASSILPNRGQRDNYGYTF
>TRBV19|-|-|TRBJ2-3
TGTGCCAGTACCCGTAACGGGTTGGATACGCAGTATTTT
CASTRNGLDTQYF
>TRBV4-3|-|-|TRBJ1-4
TGCGCCAGCAGCTTCAAAAGGTCATCACAGGAAAAACTGTTTTTT
CASSFKRSSQEKLFF
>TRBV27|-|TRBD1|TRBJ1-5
TGTGCCAGCAGACTCGGACAGGGTTTTCAGCCCCAGCATTTT
CASRLGQGFQPQHF
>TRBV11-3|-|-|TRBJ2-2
TGTGCCAGCAGCTTAGCCCCCGCGAACACCGGGGAGCTGTTTTTT
CASSLAPANTGELFF
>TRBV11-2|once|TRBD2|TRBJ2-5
TGTGCCAGCAGCCCAGGGCCAATAGCGGGTCAAGAGACCCAGTACTTC
CASSPGPIAGQETQYF
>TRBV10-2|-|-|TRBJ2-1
TGCGCCAGCACCCAAATAGTGGAGAAATCCTACAATGAGCAGTTCTTC
CASTQIVEKSYNEQFF